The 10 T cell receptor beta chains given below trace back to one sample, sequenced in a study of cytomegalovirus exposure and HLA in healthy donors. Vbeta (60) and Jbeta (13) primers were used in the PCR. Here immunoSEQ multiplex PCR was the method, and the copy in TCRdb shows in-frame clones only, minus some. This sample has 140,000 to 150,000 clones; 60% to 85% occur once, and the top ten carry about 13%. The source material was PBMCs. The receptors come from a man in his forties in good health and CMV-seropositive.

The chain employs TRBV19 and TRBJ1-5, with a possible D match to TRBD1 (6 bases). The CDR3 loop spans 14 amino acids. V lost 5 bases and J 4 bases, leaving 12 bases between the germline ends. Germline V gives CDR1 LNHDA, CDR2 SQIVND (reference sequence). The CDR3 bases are TGTGCCAGTAGTCGGGGACAACTTAATCAGCCCCAGCATTTT. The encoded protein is CASSRGQLNQPQHF.

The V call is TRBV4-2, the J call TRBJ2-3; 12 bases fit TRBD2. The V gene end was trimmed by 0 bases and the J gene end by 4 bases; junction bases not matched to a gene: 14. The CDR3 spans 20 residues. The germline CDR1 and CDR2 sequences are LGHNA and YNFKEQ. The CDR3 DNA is TGTGCCAGCAGCCAAGAAGGACCCTCGTCTAGCGGGAGGGCGTCAGATACGCAGTATTTT. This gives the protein CASSQEGPSSSGRASDTQYF.

The DNA of the CDR3 is TGTGCCACCAGCAGCCCCCTACGGTGGAATGAAAAACTGTTTTTT. Protein sequence: CATSSPLRWNEKLFF. This chain connects TRBV15 to TRBJ1-4; D remains unclear. This CDR3 region has 15 residues. The V gene lost 3 bases and the J gene lost 5 bases, with 13 bases spanning the gap. Germline-derived CDR1 and CDR2 are LNHNV and YYDKDF (reference sequence).

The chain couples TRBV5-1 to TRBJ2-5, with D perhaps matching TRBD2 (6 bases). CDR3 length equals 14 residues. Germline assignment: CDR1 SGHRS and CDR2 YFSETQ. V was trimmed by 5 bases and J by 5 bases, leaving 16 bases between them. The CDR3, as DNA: TGCGCCAGCAGGACGGGGACTCCGGGGGAGACCCAGTACTTC. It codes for CASRTGTPGETQYF. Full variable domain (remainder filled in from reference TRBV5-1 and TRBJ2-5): KAGVTQTPRYLIKTRGQQVTLSCSPISGHRSVSWYQQTPGQGLQFLFEYFSETQRNKGNFPGRFSGRQFSNSRSEMNVSTLELGDSALYLCASRTGTPGETQYFGPGTRLLVL.

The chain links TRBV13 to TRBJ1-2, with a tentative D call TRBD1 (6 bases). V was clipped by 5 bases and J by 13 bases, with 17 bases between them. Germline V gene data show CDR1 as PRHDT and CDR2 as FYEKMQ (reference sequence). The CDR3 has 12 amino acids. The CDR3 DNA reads TGTGCCAGCAGCAATTGGACAGATAACTCCACCTTC. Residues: CASSNWTDNSTF.

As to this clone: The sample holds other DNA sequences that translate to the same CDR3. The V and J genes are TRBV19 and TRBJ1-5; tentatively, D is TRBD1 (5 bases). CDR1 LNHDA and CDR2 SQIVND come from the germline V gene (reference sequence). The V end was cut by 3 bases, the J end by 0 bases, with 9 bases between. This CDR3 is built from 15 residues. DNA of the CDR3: TGTGCCAGTAGTATCGGGCAGGGTAGCAATCAGCCCCAGCATTTT. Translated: CASSIGQGSNQPQHF. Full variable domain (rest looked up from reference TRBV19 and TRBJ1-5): DGGITQSPKYLFRKEGQNVTLSCEQNLNHDAMYWYRQDPGQGLRLIYYSQIVNDFQKGDIAEGYSVSREKKESFPLTVTSAQKNPTAFYLCASSIGQGSNQPQHFGDGTRLSIL.

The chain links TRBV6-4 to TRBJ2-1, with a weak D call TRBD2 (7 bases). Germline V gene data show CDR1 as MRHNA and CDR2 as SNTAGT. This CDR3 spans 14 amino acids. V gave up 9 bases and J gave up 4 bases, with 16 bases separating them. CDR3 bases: TGTGCCAGGAGGGGGGGTTCTTTTTACAATGAGCAGTTCTTC. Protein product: CARRGGSFYNEQFF.

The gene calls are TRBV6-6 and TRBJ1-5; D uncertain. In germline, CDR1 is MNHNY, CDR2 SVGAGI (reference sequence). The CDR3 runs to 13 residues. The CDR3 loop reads CASSQASNQPQHF. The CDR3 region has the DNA TGTGCTTCATCCCAGGCGAGCAATCAGCCCCAGCATTTT.

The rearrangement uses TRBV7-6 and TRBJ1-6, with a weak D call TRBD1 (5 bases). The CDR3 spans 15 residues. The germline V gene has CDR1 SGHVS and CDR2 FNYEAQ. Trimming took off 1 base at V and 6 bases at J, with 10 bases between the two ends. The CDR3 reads CASSLVGGGNSPLHF. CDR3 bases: TGTGCCAGCAGCTTAGTTGGGGGAGGTAATTCACCCCTCCACTTT. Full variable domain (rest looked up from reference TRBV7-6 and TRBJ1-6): GAGVSQSPRYKVTKRGQDVALRCDPISGHVSLYWYRQALGQGPEFLTYFNYEAQQDKSGLPNDRFSAERPEGSISTLTIQRTEQRDSAMYRCASSLVGGGNSPLHFGNGTRLTVT.

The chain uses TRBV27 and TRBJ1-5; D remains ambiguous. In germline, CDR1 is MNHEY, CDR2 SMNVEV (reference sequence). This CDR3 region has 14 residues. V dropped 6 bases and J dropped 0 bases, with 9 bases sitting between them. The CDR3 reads CASRAGLSNQPQHF. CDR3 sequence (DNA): TGTGCCAGCAGGGCGGGCCTTAGCAATCAGCCCCAGCATTTT.